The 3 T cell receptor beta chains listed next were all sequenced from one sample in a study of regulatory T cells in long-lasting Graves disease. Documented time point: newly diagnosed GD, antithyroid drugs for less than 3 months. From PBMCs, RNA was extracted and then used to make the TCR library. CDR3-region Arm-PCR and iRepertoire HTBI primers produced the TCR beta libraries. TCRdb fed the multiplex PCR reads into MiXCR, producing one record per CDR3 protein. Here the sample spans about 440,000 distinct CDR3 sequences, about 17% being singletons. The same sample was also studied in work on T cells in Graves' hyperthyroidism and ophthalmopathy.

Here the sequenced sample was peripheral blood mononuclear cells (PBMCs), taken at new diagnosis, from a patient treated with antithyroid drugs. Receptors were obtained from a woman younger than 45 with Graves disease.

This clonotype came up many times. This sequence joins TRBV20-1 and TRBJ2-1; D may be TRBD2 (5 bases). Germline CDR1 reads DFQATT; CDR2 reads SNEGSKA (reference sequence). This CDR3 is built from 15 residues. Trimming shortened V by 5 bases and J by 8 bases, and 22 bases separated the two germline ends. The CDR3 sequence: CSARSGNYRFDEQFF. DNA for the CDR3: TGCAGTGCTCGTTCCGGGAACTACCGTTTCGATGAGCAGTTCTTC.

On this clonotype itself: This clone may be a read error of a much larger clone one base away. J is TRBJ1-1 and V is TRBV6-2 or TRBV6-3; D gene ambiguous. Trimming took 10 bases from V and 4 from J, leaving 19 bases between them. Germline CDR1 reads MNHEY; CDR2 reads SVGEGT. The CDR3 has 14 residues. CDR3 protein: CATTRRQMSTEAFF. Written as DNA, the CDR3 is TGTGCCACGACCCGACGGCAAATGAGCACTGAAGCTTTCTTT.

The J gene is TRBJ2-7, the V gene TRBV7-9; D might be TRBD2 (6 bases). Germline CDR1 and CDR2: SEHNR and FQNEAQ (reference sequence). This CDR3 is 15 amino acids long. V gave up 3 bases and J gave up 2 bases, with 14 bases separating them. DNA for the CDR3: TGTGCCAGCAGCTTGGGAAGCGGGCTGGCCTACGAGCAGTACTTC. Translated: CASSLGSGLAYEQYF.